This paragraph reports one TCR beta chain. The antigen is not known. The data were obtained in a study of shared clonotypes between healthy human individuals. Whole-study findings and limits: In general, naive subsets displayed greater estimated richness than memory subsets did.

Sequencing was performed with immunoSEQ multiplex PCR; in TCRdb, only in-frame clones are kept and a portion is missing. This table has about 1 million clones, 65% to 75% appearing once. The sample comprised memory CD4+ T cells sorted from blood. Documented subset: CD45RA-negative fraction. This sequence was found in a man in his late teens or twenties in good health.

The CDR3 sequence is CAIGSVGSHLVYNEQFF. The CDR3 region has the DNA TGTGCCATCGGCAGTGTAGGTTCCCATCTCGTTTACAATGAGCAGTTCTTC. V gene TRBV10-3 combines with J gene TRBJ2-1; D is unclear. V lost 8 bases, J lost 4 bases, and 24 bases lay in between. Germline V gene data show CDR1 as ENHRY and CDR2 as SYGVKD. The CDR3 contains 17 residues.